The 5 T cell receptor beta chains below all came from one sample that was sequenced in a study of cytomegalovirus exposure and HLA in healthy donors. Sequencing used immunoSEQ multiplex PCR; TCRdb keeps in-frame clones, though not all of them. The table has under 200,000 clones, about 90% seen once. The sequenced sample was PBMCs. These receptors all stem from a woman aged 18-30 years in good health and CMV-seropositive.

This chain uses TRBV6-5 with TRBJ2-7, with TRBD1 matching 7 bases. Per the germline V gene, CDR1 is MNHEY and CDR2 is SVGAGI. This CDR3 region has 14 residues. Trimming took 7 bases from V and 0 from J; bases not matched to a gene: 6. CDR3 amino acids: CASNDRVPSYEQYF. The CDR3 bases are TGTGCCAGCAACGACAGGGTTCCCTCCTACGAGCAGTACTTC.

This sequence joins TRBV27 and TRBJ1-5, with TRBD1 identical over 7 bases. CDR1 is MNHEY, CDR2 SMNVEV, per germline (reference sequence). Unmatched junction bases numbered 6, after V lost 4 bases and J lost 0 bases. The CDR3 is made up of 16 amino acids. The CDR3 nucleotides read TGTGCCAGCAGTTCTCTTACAGGGGTTAGCAATCAGCCCCAGCATTTT. Translation: CASSSLTGVSNQPQHF.

The V gene is TRBV4-1, the J gene TRBJ2-5; a possible D gene is TRBD1 (6 bases). Germline CDR1 is MGHRA and CDR2 is YSYEKL. V was trimmed by 0 bases and J by 2 bases, leaving 10 bases between them. The CDR3 length is 15 residues. CDR3 in amino acids: CASSQEGTYQETQYF. CDR3 in DNA: TGCGCCAGCAGCCAAGAAGGGACATATCAAGAGACCCAGTACTTC.

This clone was counted a single time. The chain joins TRBV4-2 to TRBJ2-2; 13 bases are a match to TRBD2. The V segment lost 0 bases and the J segment 7 bases; nucleotides outside the gene matches: 8. Per germline, CDR1 LGHNA and CDR2 YNFKEQ. CDR3 length: 18 residues. In nucleotides, the CDR3 is TGTGCCAGCAGCCAAGATTTAACAAGGACTAGCGGGGGCGGGGAGCTGTTTTTT. This translates into CASSQDLTRTSGGGELFF.

A remark on this clone: The sample contains more than one DNA sequence encoding this CDR3. The genes are TRBV2 and TRBJ1-1; 9 nucleotides align to TRBD1. CDR1 is SNHLY, CDR2 FYNNEI, per germline. The CDR3 is 14 residues long. V gave up 4 bases and J gave up 1 base; unmatched junction bases: 1. The CDR3 bases are TGTGCCAGCAGTGTACAGGGGGCGAACACTGAAGCTTTCTTT. As protein: CASSVQGANTEAFF.